This TCR beta chain originates from a study of identifying expanded T cells in peripheral blood. TCRdb keeps only in-frame clones here, not all; method: immunoSEQ multiplex PCR. Of 70,000 or so clones in the sample, roughly 88% were seen once. This clone has just a few counts. Sequencing input: blood. The source is a person aged 18 to 69 in good health.

CDR3 nucleotide sequence: TGTGCCAGCAGTCGAGGCACTGAAGCTTTCTTT. Encoded protein: CASSRGTEAFF. This chain links TRBV27 with TRBJ1-1, with D hard to call. The CDR3 extends over 11 amino acids. The V gene's germline CDR1 is MNHEY and CDR2 SMNVEV (reference sequence). The V end lost 5 bases, the J end lost 4 bases, and 5 bases lay between the germline ends.